The present T cell receptor (beta chain) was sequenced within a study of cytomegalovirus exposure and HLA in healthy donors. Across the whole study: A prior study identified approximately 120 million unique TCR beta sequences from some 180 million T cells.

About this clone: Its specificity is unknown.

Germline V gene sequence: CDR1 MNHEY, CDR2 SVGAGI. There are 15 residues in the CDR3. Trimming removed 2 bases from V and 7 bases from J, with 15 bases in between. Broader study findings: CMV antigen specificity of a few CMV-associated chains was confirmed in vitro.

Researchers ran the PCR with 60 Vbeta and 13 Jbeta primers. The data were produced by immunoSEQ multiplex PCR, yet TCRdb's version contains in-frame clones alone and is incomplete. The sample carries 120,000 to 150,000 clones, nearly 80% recorded once. This chain connects TRBV6-5 to TRBJ2-1; D gene unclear. The TCR comes from a man aged 40-49 years in good health and CMV-seropositive. Sequencing used PBMCs. CDR3 loop: CASSYDSNPANEQFF. CDR3 DNA sequence: TGTGCCAGCAGTTACGACTCCAACCCCGCGAATGAGCAGTTCTTC.